The next 20 T cell receptor beta chains were all read from a single sample in a study of CD8 T cells in Susac syndrome. A quantity of about 0.45 to 1 ug RNA underwent reverse transcription using random hexamers. TCRdb fed the immunoSEQ multiplex PCR reads into MiXCR, producing one record per CDR3 protein. The sample records some 150,000 distinct CDR3 sequences, 85% to 95% being singletons. The material sequenced was CD4+ T cells from PBMCs. These receptors were collected from a human donor with Susac syndrome.

The genes are TRBV7-9 and TRBJ2-4, with 10 bases that match TRBD1. Germline lookup yields CDR1 SEHNR and CDR2 FQNEAQ (reference sequence). This CDR3 region has 16 residues. The V gene end was trimmed by 5 bases and the J gene end by 0 bases; junction bases not matched to a gene: 4. This CDR3 is CASSPGQGVAKNIQYF. In nucleotides, the CDR3 is TGTGCCAGCAGCCCCGGACAGGGGGTAGCCAAAAACATTCAGTACTTC.

The V call is TRBV15, the J call TRBJ2-5, with a tentative D call TRBD1 (6 bases). Trimming took 3 bases from V and 1 from J, leaving 9 bases between them. Germline assignment: CDR1 LNHNV and CDR2 YYDKDF (reference sequence). There are 14 residues in the CDR3. The CDR3 reads CATSSRDTQETQYF. CDR3 nucleotide sequence: TGTGCCACCAGCAGCCGGGACACCCAAGAGACCCAGTACTTC. The variable domain in full, completed from reference TRBV15 and TRBJ2-5, reads DAMVIQNPRYQVTQFGKPVTLSCSQTLNHNVMYWYQQKSSQAPKLLFHYYDKDFNNEADTPDNFQSRRPNTSFCFLDIRSPGLGDTAMYLCATSSRDTQETQYFGPGTRLLVL.

This rearrangement joins TRBV3-1 to TRBJ1-2; 7 positions match TRBD1. V shed 7 bases, J shed 3 bases, and the junction held 8 bases outside the gene matches. The CDR3 extends over 14 amino acids. Germline V lookup: CDR1 LGHDT, CDR2 YNNKEL (reference sequence). The CDR3 spells CASTTQGRDYGYTF. The CDR3 DNA reads as TGTGCCAGCACCACACAGGGGAGGGACTATGGCTACACCTTC.

The chain employs TRBV12-3 or TRBV12-4 and TRBJ1-5; perhaps TRBD1 as D (5 bases). The CDR3 loop spans 14 amino acids. V dropped 1 base and J dropped 3 bases, with 7 bases sitting between them. The CDR3 region is CASSLGRVNQPQHF. As DNA, the CDR3 is TGTGCCAGCAGTTTAGGCAGGGTCAATCAGCCCCAGCATTTT.

This clonotype was seen more than once but under ten times. The gene calls are TRBV6-5 and TRBJ2-2, with D tentatively TRBD2 (5 bases). CDR1 and CDR2 from the germline V gene are MNHEY and SVGAGI. Trimming cost V 6 bases and J 0 bases, with 8 bases left between them. The CDR3 covers 14 residues. CDR3 bases: TGTGCCAGCAGCCGTAGCGCGAACACCGGGGAGCTGTTTTTT. It codes for CASSRSANTGELFF.

V and J are TRBV6-4 and TRBJ2-3; 8 nucleotides agree with TRBD1. Germline-derived CDR1 and CDR2 are MRHNA and SNTAGT. This CDR3 spans 14 amino acids. V trimming: 4 bases; J trimming: 6 bases; junction bases outside the gene matches: 6. For the CDR3, the DNA is TGTGCCAGCAGTGCCGTCACAGGGGGGGATACGCAGTATTTT. Translating it yields CASSAVTGGDTQYF.

The chain carries TRBV7-9 and TRBJ1-5, with unresolved D. V was pared by 0 bases and J by 5 bases, with 8 bases between. The germline CDR1 and CDR2 sequences are SEHNR and FQNEAQ (reference sequence). CDR3 size: 14 residues. The CDR3 DNA reads as TGTGCCAGCAGCTTAGCGGACGATTATCAGCCCCAGCATTTT. Translation gives CASSLADDYQPQHF.

This clonotype was observed a single time. The chain uses TRBV25-1 and TRBJ2-1; a weak D match, TRBD1 (5 bases). The CDR3 runs to 14 residues. Germline V gene sequence: CDR1 MGHDK, CDR2 SYGVNS. Trimming shortened V by 6 bases and J by 5 bases, and 14 bases separated the two germline ends. The CDR3 DNA is TGTGCCAGCAGCAGGGAATTGCTCGACAATGAGCAGTTCTTC. Its protein product is CASSRELLDNEQFF. The full variable domain, its missing parts supplied by reference TRBV25-1 and TRBJ2-1, is EADIYQTPRYLVIGTGKKITLECSQTMGHDKMYWYQQDPGMELHLIHYSYGVNSTEKGDLSSESTVSRIRTEHFPLTLESARPSHTSQYLCASSRELLDNEQFFGPGTRLTVL.

This rearrangement joins TRBV2 to TRBJ2-1; D uncertain. The CDR3 spans 12 residues. V gave up 4 bases and J gave up 7 bases, with 8 bases separating them. Germline CDR1 reads SNHLY; CDR2 reads FYNNEI. The CDR3 reads CASSALGNEQFF. The CDR3 nucleotides are TGTGCCAGCAGTGCATTGGGGAATGAGCAGTTCTTC. Filled out from reference TRBV2 and TRBJ2-1, the complete variable domain reads EPEVTQTPSHQVTQMGQEVILRCVPISNHLYFYWYRQILGQKVEFLVSFYNNEISEKSEIFDDQFSVERPDGSNFTLKIRSTKLEDSAMYFCASSALGNEQFFGPGTRLTVL.

The chain has TRBV12-5 and TRBJ2-1; D is uncertain. Germline V gene sequence: CDR1 LGHNT, CDR2 FRNRAP. This CDR3 is built from 11 residues. V lost 0 bases and J lost 12, with 6 bases in between. The CDR3 loop is CASGLVWGQFF. The CDR3 coding sequence is TGTGCTAGTGGTTTGGTTTGGGGGCAGTTCTTC.

The rearrangement joins TRBV3-1 to TRBJ1-1, with TRBD1 as a possible D gene (5 bases). CDR1 and CDR2 (germline): LGHDT, YNNKEL (reference sequence). The ends were cut back, 5 bases at V and 4 bases at J, with 11 bases in the middle. The CDR3 totals 13 residues. CDR3 residues: CASSSREFTEAFF. The CDR3 nucleotides read TGTGCCAGCAGCTCCAGGGAATTCACTGAAGCTTTCTTT.

V and J are TRBV7-9 and TRBJ2-7; the D gene is possibly TRBD2 (5 bases). V gave up 8 bases and J gave up 7 bases, with 15 bases separating them. Germline lookup yields CDR1 SEHNR and CDR2 FQNEAQ (reference sequence). The CDR3 is 12 amino acids. The CDR3 DNA reads TGTGCCAGCCTTTCTGAGGGAAGGGAGCAGTACTTC. It yields the protein CASLSEGREQYF.

The gene calls are TRBV5-1 and TRBJ1-2; TRBD1 matches 9 bases. This CDR3 contains 18 residues. Per the germline V gene, CDR1 is SGHRS and CDR2 is YFSETQ. J was trimmed by 2 bases and V by 4 bases; bases with no gene match: 15. CDR3 in DNA: TGCGCCAGCAGCGCGCAACAGGGGGCCCGGGATGGCAACTATGGCTACACCTTC. Translating it yields CASSAQQGARDGNYGYTF.

In DNA, the CDR3 is TGTGCCAGCAGCTTGGCCCCCAGGGGCAACGAGCAGTACTTC. Translation: CASSLAPRGNEQYF. The chain combines TRBV5-4 with TRBJ2-7, with D perhaps TRBD1 (6 bases). CDR1 is SGHNT, CDR2 YYREEE, per germline (reference sequence). V was pared by 0 bases and J by 5 bases, with 12 bases between. The CDR3 spans 14 residues. Looking up the rest from reference TRBV5-4 and TRBJ2-7 gives the full variable domain: ETGVTQSPTHLIKTRGQQVTLRCSSQSGHNTVSWYQQALGQGPQFIFQYYREEENGRGNFPPRFSGLQFPNYSSELNVNALELDDSALYLCASSLAPRGNEQYFGPGTRLTVT.

The table lists this clonotype with a count of one. The CDR3 DNA reads TGTGCCACCAGTGGACCGTATTCACCCCTCCACTTT. This gives the protein CATSGPYSPLHF. V is TRBV24-1 and J is TRBJ1-6; the D is unclear. The CDR3 has 12 amino acids. Germline lookup yields CDR1 KGHDR and CDR2 SFDVKD. The ends were cut back, 5 bases at V and 8 bases at J, with 6 bases in the middle.

Here the CDR3 reads CSARGGVAGLASTDTQYF. CDR3 DNA sequence: TGCAGTGCTAGAGGTGGGGTAGCGGGGCTGGCTAGCACAGATACGCAGTATTTT. The chain combines TRBV20-1 with TRBJ2-3, with 8 nucleotides matching TRBD2. The CDR3 is made up of 18 amino acids. Unmatched junction bases numbered 12, after V lost 1 base and J lost 0 bases. Looked up from germline, CDR1 is DFQATT and CDR2 is SNEGSKA (reference sequence).

This chain joins TRBV10-3 and TRBJ2-5; TRBD1 agrees at 9 bases. J lost 0 bases, V lost 5 bases, and 4 bases had no gene match. CDR1 ENHRY and CDR2 SYGVKD come from the germline V gene. This CDR3 is built from 15 residues. DNA for the CDR3: TGTGCCATCAGTACCGGGACAGGGTACCAAGAGACCCAGTACTTC. It codes for CAISTGTGYQETQYF.

The count of this clonotype is one. The chain is built from TRBV18 and TRBJ2-5; weak D call: TRBD2 (6 bases). The CDR3 runs to 18 residues. V was pared by 3 bases and J by 1 base, with 21 bases between. CDR1 KGHSH and CDR2 LQKENI come from the germline V gene. CDR3 sequence (DNA): TGTGCCAGCTCACCGTTACCTACTGGACGGGGGATCCAAGAGACCCAGTACTTC. It is translated as CASSPLPTGRGIQETQYF.

The genes are TRBV6-5 and TRBJ2-2; a weak D match, TRBD1 (5 bases). CDR3 length equals 12 residues. Germline V CDR1 and CDR2: MNHEY, SVGAGI. Trimming left V 4 bases short and J 5 bases short, with 5 bases between. Here the CDR3 reads CASSSGTGELFF. CDR3 nucleotides: TGTGCCAGCAGTTCAGGGACCGGGGAGCTGTTTTTT.

This chain connects TRBV6-5 to TRBJ2-7; D is unresolved. V dropped 8 bases and J dropped 2 bases, with 16 bases sitting between them. This CDR3 spans 14 amino acids. Germline CDR1 and CDR2: MNHEY and SVGAGI. CDR3 nucleotides: TGTGCCAGCGGGCTCGGACCTGGGCCCTACGAGCAGTACTTC. Residues: CASGLGPGPYEQYF.